This TCR beta chain emerged from a study of Ad26.COV2.S vaccination and SARS-CoV-2 variants. In the study overall: The study gave Ad26.COV2.S intramuscularly, once or twice 56 days apart.

Comments on this clone: The antigen is not known.

Treatment given: roughly 19 received Ad26.COV2.S at low or high dose, single or two shots; several received placebo; per-sample allocation not given. Samples analyzed were those drawn on day 63 after the first vaccine or placebo injection. The repertoire was sequenced with immunoSEQ multiplex PCR; TCRdb's copy has only in-frame clones and lacks some. The sample shows about 480,000 clones, roughly nine tenths of them seen only once. Overall study results and limits: It was found that vaccine and placebo recipients had similar non-spike TCR breadth. Total responses of T cells may have been underestimated by the analyses of TCR breadth and depth.

The sequencing here drew on peripheral blood, taken in a trial of Ad26.COV2.S vaccine versus placebo. This TCR derives from a person between 18 and 65 years old who received the Ad26.COV2.S COVID-19 vaccine or a placebo.

CDR3 amino acids: CASSLVALSSSGNTIYF. DNA for the CDR3: TGTGCCAGCAGCTTAGTGGCGTTATCATCCTCTGGAAACACCATATATTTT. This chain connects TRBV7-8 to TRBJ1-3; D gene unclear. CDR1 and CDR2 (germline): SGHVS, FQNEAQ. This CDR3 has 17 amino acids. Trimming removed 1 base at V and 0 bases at J, with 13 bases between.